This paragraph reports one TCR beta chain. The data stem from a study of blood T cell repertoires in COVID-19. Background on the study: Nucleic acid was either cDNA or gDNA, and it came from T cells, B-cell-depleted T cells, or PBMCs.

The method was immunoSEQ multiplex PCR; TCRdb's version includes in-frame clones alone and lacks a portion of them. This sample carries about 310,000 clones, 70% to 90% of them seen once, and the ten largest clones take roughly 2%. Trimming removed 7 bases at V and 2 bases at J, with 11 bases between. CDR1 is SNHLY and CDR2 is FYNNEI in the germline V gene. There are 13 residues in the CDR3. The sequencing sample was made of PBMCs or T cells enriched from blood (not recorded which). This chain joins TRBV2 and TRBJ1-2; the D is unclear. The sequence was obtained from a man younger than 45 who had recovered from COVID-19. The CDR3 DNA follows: TGTGCCAGCAACAGTTTTCGCAACTATGGCTACACCTTC. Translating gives CASNSFRNYGYTF.